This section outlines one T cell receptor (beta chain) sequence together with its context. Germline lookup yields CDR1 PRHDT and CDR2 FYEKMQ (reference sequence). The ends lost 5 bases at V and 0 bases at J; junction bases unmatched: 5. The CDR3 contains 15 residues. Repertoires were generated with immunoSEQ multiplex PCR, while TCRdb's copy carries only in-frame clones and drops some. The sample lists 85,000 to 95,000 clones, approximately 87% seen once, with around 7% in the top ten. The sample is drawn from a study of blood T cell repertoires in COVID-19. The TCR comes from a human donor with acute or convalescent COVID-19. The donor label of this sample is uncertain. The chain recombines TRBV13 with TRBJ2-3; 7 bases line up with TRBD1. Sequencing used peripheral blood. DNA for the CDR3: TGTGCCAGCAGCCGGGGACAGCAAAGCACAGATACGCAGTATTTT. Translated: CASSRGQQSTDTQYF.